This note documents a single T cell receptor beta chain sequence. The antigen remains unidentified. These data belong to a study of CD8+ T cells in alopecia areata. Looking at the study overall: Tofacitinib treatment spanned 6 to 18 months, with 6 months off drug afterward. General study results and limits: Higher clonality was seen in lesional scalp than in normal scalp, especially in alopecia totalis/universalis.

Trimming removed 3 bases at V and 4 bases at J, with 26 bases between. Germline CDR1 LNHNV, CDR2 YYDKDF (reference sequence). CDR3 size: 19 residues. As part of sample collection, lesional scalp punch biopsies and peripheral blood were taken from alopecia areata patients. Cell sorting on a FACSAria was used to separate CD4+ and CD8+ T cells from the PBMCs. TCR sequencing used cDNA made by reverse transcription of extracted RNA. The table came from immunoSEQ multiplex PCR; TCRdb's copy has only in-frame clones and leaves some out. Of approximately 150,000 clones listed, more than 45% are singletons. This TCR was recovered from a human donor with alopecia areata. The V call is TRBV15, the J call TRBJ2-3, with D maybe TRBD1 (6 bases). The sequenced material came from CD4+ T cells sorted from blood. Here the CDR3 DNA reads TGTGCCACCAGCAGGCTCAGGGATTTAGGGGGATGGAACGCAGATACGCAGTATTTT. It specifies CATSRLRDLGGWNADTQYF.